Below are 6 T cell receptor beta chains sequenced from a single sample in a study of OX40 agonist ivuxolimab in advanced cancers. Sequenced by immunoSEQ multiplex PCR; TCRdb stores in-frame clones only, minus some. The sample carries more than 80,000 clones, less than 95% recorded once. The source material was CD4+ or CD8+ T cells sorted from blood, sampled in a trial of the OX40 agonist ivuxolimab. These receptors originate from an adult with an advanced solid tumor such as melanoma, head and neck, liver or kidney cancer.

The gene calls are TRBV7-2 and TRBJ2-7, with TRBD1 identical over 8 bases. Trimming removed 1 base from V and 6 bases from J; junction bases left unmatched: 5. The CDR3 extends over 14 amino acids. Germline CDR1 reads SGHTA; CDR2 reads FQGNSA. The CDR3 is CASSLEGQVFEQYF. In nucleotides, the CDR3 is TGTGCCAGCAGCTTAGAGGGACAGGTGTTCGAGCAGTACTTC.

This CDR3 is CASSPQGLAEAFF. In DNA, the CDR3 is TGTGCCAGCAGCCCACAGGGCTTGGCTGAAGCTTTCTTT. The chain combines TRBV2 with TRBJ1-1; weak D call: TRBD1 (6 bases). Trimming left V 6 bases short and J 6 bases short, with 14 bases between. Germline V gives CDR1 SNHLY, CDR2 FYNNEI. This CDR3 has 13 residues.

This chain connects TRBV5-1 to TRBJ2-1; either TRBD1 or TRBD2 may supply D (6 bases each). Germline CDR1 reads SGHRS; CDR2 reads YFSETQ. Trimming took off 7 bases at V and 9 bases at J, with 17 bases between the two ends. The CDR3 contains 13 residues. Here the CDR3 DNA reads TGCGCCAGCTATTTATCGGGGGCCGGTGAGCAGTTCTTC. Its translation: CASYLSGAGEQFF.

The chain combines TRBV18 with TRBJ1-1; 7 nucleotides match TRBD1. The CDR3 contains 14 residues. Germline assignment: CDR1 KGHSH and CDR2 LQKENI. The trim removed 8 bases at V and 4 bases at J, leaving 10 bases unmatched. This chain's CDR3 is CASTLRQGGTEAFF. In DNA form, the CDR3 reads TGTGCCAGCACCCTTAGGCAGGGGGGCACTGAAGCTTTCTTT.

The genes are TRBV30 and TRBJ2-6; 7 positions agree with TRBD1. The CDR3 sequence is 18 residues long. Germline V gives CDR1 GTSNPN, CDR2 SVGIG (reference sequence). V shed 7 bases and J 1 base; nucleotides not matched to a gene: 16. Here the CDR3 reads CASTRQGRGMSGANVLTF. The CDR3 DNA follows: TGTGCCTCAACGCGACAGGGCAGGGGGATGTCTGGGGCCAACGTCCTGACTTTC.

A single count supports this clone. This is likely a read error, given that the CDR3 carries no conserved phenylalanine or tryptophan at its end. No DNA is shown, since the ends of the CDR3 on it are uncertain; the CDR3 is the one TCRdb lists. The chain is built from TRBV9 and TRBJ1-4. Per the germline V gene, CDR1 is SGDLS and CDR2 is YYNGEE. The CDR3 spans 9 amino acids, including both terminal residues. CDR3 protein: CASSVATLC.